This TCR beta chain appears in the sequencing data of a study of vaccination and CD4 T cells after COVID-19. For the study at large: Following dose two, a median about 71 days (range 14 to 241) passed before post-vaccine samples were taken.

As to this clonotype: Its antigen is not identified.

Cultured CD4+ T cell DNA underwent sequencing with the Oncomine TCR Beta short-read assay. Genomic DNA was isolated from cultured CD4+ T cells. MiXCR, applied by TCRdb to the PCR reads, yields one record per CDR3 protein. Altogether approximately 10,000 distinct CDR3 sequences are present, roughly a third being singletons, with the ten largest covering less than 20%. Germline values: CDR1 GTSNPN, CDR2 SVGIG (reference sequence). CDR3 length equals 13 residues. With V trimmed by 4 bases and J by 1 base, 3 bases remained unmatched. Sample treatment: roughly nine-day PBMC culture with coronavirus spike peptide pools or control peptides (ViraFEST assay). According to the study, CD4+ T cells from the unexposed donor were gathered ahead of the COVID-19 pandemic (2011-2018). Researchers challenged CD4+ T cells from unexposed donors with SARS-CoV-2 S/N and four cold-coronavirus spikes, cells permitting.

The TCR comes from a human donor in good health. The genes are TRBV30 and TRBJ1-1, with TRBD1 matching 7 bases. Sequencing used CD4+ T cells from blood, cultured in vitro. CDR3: CAWNGQENTEAFF. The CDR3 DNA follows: TGTGCCTGGAACGGACAGGAGAACACTGAAGCTTTCTTT.